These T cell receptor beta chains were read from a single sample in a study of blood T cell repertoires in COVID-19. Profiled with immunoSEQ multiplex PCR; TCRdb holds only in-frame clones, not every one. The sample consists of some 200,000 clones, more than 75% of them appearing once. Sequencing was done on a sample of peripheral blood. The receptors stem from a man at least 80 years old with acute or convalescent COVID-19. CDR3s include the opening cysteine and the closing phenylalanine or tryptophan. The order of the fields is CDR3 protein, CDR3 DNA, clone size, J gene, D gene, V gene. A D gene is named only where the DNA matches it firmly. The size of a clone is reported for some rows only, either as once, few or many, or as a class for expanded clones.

CDR3aa: CASSSTGAEAFF
CDR3nt: TGTGCCAGCAGTTCTACAGGGGCTGAAGCTTTCTTT
abundance: .
j_gene: TRBJ1-1
d_gene: TRBD1
v_gene: TRBV6-5

CDR3aa: CASSKRVLKAGGSTGELFF
CDR3nt: TGTGCCAGCAGCAAACGAGTGCTAAAAGCGGGAGGATCCACCGGGGAGCTGTTTTTT
abundance: .
j_gene: TRBJ2-2
d_gene: .
v_gene: TRBV21-1

CDR3aa: CASSPQGQGEKLFF
CDR3nt: TGTGCCAGCTCACCGCAGGGACAGGGAGAAAAACTGTTTTTT
abundance: .
j_gene: TRBJ1-4
d_gene: TRBD1
v_gene: TRBV18

CDR3aa: CASSERSEWSNQPQHF
CDR3nt: TGTGCCAGCAGTGAACGTAGTGAATGGAGCAATCAGCCCCAGCATTTT
abundance: .
j_gene: TRBJ1-5
d_gene: .
v_gene: TRBV6-1

CDR3aa: CASSLTGIFEAFF
CDR3nt: TGCGCCAGCAGCTTGACCGGGATCTTCGAAGCTTTCTTT
abundance: .
j_gene: TRBJ1-1
d_gene: .
v_gene: TRBV5-1

CDR3aa: CSVGLAGGWLGNEQFF
CDR3nt: TGCAGCGTTGGACTAGCGGGAGGATGGCTTGGTAATGAGCAGTTCTTC
abundance: once
j_gene: TRBJ2-1
d_gene: TRBD2
v_gene: TRBV29-1

CDR3aa: CASSSGLAEKETQYF
CDR3nt: TGTGCCAGCAGCTCGGGACTAGCGGAGAAAGAGACCCAGTACTTC
abundance: once
j_gene: TRBJ2-5
d_gene: TRBD2
v_gene: TRBV7-2

CDR3aa: CASNPGLGRDSPLHF
CDR3nt: TGTGCCAGTAATCCGGGACTTGGCAGGGATTCACCCCTCCACTTT
abundance: .
j_gene: TRBJ1-6
d_gene: .
v_gene: TRBV19

CDR3aa: CASRGDRGARSGTDTQYF
CDR3nt: TGTGCCAGCAGGGGGGACAGAGGGGCTAGGAGTGGCACAGATACGCAGTATTTT
abundance: .
j_gene: TRBJ2-3
d_gene: TRBD1
v_gene: TRBV28

CDR3aa: CASSNPGQEVQETQYF
CDR3nt: TGTGCCAGCAGTAATCCGGGACAGGAGGTGCAAGAGACCCAGTACTTC
abundance: .
j_gene: TRBJ2-5
d_gene: .
v_gene: TRBV21-1

CDR3aa: CASSLNGQGQRVNTEAFF
CDR3nt: TGTGCCAGTAGCCTCAATGGCCAGGGACAGAGAGTGAACACTGAAGCTTTCTTT
abundance: once
j_gene: TRBJ1-1
d_gene: TRBD1
v_gene: TRBV19

CDR3aa: CASSPTGTRYNEQFF
CDR3nt: TGTGCCAGCAGCCCAACCGGGACACGTTACAATGAGCAGTTCTTC
abundance: few
j_gene: TRBJ2-1
d_gene: .
v_gene: TRBV7-2

CDR3aa: CASSPRLAGRTPPYNEQFF
CDR3nt: TGTGCCAGCTCACCACGTCTAGCGGGAAGAACTCCCCCCTACAATGAGCAGTTCTTC
abundance: .
j_gene: TRBJ2-1
d_gene: TRBD2
v_gene: TRBV18

CDR3aa: CSATSSEKLFF
CDR3nt: TGCAGTGCTACTTCCAGTGAAAAACTGTTTTTT
abundance: once
j_gene: TRBJ1-4
d_gene: .
v_gene: TRBV20-1

CDR3aa: CATSGSGGSNQPQHF
CDR3nt: TGTGCCACCAGTGGGTCGGGGGGTAGCAATCAGCCCCAGCATTTT
abundance: .
j_gene: TRBJ1-5
d_gene: .
v_gene: TRBV24-1

CDR3aa: CASRAGTSDTYEQYF
CDR3nt: TGTGCCAGCAGAGCGGGGACTAGCGATACCTACGAGCAGTACTTC
abundance: .
j_gene: TRBJ2-7
d_gene: TRBD2
v_gene: TRBV5-4

CDR3aa: CASSPLGTVGTQYF
CDR3nt: TGTGCCAGCAGCCCCCTGGGGACAGTCGGGACCCAGTACTTC
abundance: .
j_gene: TRBJ2-5
d_gene: TRBD1
v_gene: TRBV7-8

CDR3aa: CASSGRQGASNEQYF
CDR3nt: TGTGCCAGCAGTGGAAGACAGGGGGCGTCCAACGAGCAGTACTTC
abundance: .
j_gene: TRBJ2-7
d_gene: TRBD1
v_gene: TRBV2